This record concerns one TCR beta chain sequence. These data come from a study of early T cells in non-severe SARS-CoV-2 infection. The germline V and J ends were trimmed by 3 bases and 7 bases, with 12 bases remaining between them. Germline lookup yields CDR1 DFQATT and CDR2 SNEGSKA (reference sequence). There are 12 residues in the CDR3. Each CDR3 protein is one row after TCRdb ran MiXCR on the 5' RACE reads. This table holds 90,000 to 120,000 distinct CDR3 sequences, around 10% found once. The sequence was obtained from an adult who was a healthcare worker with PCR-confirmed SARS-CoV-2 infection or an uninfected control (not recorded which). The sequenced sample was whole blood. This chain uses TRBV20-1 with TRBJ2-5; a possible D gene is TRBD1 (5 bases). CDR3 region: CSASTGPGTQYF. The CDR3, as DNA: TGCAGTGCTAGCACAGGCCCGGGGACCCAGTACTTC.